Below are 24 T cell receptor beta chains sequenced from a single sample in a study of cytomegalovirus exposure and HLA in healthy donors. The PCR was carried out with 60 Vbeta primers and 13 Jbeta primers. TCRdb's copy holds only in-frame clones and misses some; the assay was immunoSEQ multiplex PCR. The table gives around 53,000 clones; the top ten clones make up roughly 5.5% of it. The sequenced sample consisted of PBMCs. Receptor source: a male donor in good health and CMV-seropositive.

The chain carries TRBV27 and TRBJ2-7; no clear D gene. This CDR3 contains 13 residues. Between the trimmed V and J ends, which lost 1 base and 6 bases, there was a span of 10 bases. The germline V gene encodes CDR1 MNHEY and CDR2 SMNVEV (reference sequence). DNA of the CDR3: TGTGCCAGCAGTTTATACGCAGCGTCCGAGCAGTACTTC. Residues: CASSLYAASEQYF.

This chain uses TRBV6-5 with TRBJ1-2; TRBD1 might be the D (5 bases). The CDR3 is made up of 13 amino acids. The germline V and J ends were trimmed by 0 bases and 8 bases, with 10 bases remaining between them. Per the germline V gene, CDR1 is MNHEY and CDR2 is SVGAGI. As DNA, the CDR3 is TGTGCCAGCAGTTACTCGGGGGGGACCGGCTACACCTTC. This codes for CASSYSGGTGYTF.

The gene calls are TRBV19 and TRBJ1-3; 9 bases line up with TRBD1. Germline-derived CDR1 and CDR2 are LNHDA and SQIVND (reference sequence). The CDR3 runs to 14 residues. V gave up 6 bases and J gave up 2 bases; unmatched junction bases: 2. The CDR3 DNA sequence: TGTGCCAGTAGCTGGACAGGGGCTGGAAACACCATATATTTT. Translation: CASSWTGAGNTIYF. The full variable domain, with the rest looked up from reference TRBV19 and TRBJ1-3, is DGGITQSPKYLFRKEGQNVTLSCEQNLNHDAMYWYRQDPGQGLRLIYYSQIVNDFQKGDIAEGYSVSREKKESFPLTVTSAQKNPTAFYLCASSWTGAGNTIYFGEGSWLTVV.

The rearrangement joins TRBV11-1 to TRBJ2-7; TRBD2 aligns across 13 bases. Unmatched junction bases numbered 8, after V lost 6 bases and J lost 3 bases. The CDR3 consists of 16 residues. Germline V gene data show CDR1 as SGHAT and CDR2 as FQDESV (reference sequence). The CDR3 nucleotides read TGTGCCAGCAGAAGTCGGGGACTAGCGGGGAACTACGAGCAGTACTTC. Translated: CASRSRGLAGNYEQYF.

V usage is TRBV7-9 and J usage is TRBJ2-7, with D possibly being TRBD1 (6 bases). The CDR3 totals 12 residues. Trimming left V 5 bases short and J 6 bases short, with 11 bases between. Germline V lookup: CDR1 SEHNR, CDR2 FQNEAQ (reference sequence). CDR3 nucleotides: TGTGCCAGCAGCCCTACAGGGTTCGAGCAGTACTTC. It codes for CASSPTGFEQYF.

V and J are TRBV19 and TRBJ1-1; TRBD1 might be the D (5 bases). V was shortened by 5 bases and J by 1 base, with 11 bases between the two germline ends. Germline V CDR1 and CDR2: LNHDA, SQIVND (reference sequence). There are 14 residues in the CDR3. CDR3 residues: CASSEQGGNTEAFF. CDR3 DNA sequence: TGTGCCAGTAGTGAGCAGGGAGGGAACACTGAAGCTTTCTTT.

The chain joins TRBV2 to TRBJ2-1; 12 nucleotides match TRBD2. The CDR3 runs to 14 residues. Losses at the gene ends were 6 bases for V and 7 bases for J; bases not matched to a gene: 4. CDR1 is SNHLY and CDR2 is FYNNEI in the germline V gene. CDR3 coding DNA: TGTGCCAGCAGCGGACTAGCGGGATGGAATGAGCAGTTCTTC. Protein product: CASSGLAGWNEQFF.

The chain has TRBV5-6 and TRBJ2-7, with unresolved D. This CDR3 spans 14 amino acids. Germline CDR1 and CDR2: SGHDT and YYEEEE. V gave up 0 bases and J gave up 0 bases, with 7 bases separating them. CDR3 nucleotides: TGTGCCAGCAGCTTGGACACAAACTCCTACGAGCAGTACTTC. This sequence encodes CASSLDTNSYEQYF.

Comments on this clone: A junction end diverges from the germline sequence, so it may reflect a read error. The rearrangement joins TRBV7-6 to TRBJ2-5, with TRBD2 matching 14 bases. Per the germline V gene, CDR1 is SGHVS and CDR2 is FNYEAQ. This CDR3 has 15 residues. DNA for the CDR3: TGTGCCAGCACTGGGACTAGCGGGGGTGCAAAGCTCTGGAACTTC. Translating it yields CASTGTSGGAKLWNF.

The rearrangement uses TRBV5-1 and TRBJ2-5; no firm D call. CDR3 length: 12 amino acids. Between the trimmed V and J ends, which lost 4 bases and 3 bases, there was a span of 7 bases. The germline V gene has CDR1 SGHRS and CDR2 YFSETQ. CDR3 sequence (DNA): TGCGCCAGCAGCCTTACAGAAGAGACCCAGTACTTC. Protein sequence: CASSLTEETQYF.

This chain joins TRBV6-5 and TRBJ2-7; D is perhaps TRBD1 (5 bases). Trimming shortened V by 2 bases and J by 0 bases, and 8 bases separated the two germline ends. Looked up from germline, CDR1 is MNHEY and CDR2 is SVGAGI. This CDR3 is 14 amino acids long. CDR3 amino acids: CASSYAGPSYEQYF. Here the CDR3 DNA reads TGTGCCAGCAGTTACGCAGGGCCCTCCTACGAGCAGTACTTC.

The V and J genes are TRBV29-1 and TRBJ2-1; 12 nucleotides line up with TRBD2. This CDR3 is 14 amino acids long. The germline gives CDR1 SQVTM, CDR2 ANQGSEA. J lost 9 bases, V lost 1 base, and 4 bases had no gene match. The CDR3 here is CSVEVLAGGTEQFF. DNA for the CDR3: TGCAGCGTTGAAGTACTAGCGGGGGGTACTGAGCAGTTCTTC.

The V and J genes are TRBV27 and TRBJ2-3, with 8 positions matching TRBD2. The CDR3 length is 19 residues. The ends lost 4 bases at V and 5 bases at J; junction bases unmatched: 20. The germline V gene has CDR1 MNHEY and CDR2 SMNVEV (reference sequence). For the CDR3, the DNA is TGTGCCAGCAGTTCGCCGCGTTTAGGGGCGGGGGGTGGTAAAGATACGCAGTATTTT. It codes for CASSSPRLGAGGGKDTQYF.

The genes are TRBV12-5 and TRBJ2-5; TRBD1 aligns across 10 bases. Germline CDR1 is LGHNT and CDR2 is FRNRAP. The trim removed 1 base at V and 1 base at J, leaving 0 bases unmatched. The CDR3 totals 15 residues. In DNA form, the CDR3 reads TGTGCTAGTGGTTTGGGACAGGGGGCCCAAGAGACCCAGTACTTC. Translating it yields CASGLGQGAQETQYF.

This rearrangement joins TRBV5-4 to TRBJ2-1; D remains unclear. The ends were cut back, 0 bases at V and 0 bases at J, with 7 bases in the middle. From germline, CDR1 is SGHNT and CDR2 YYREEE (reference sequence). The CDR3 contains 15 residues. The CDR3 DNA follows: TGTGCCAGCAGCTTGGTTTATTCCTCCTACAATGAGCAGTTCTTC. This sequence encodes CASSLVYSSYNEQFF.

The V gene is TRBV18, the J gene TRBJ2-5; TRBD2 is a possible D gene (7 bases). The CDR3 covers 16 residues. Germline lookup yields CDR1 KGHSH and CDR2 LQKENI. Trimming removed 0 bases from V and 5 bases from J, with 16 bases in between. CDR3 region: CASSPPGGYREETQYF. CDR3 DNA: TGTGCCAGCTCACCACCGGGAGGGTACAGGGAGGAGACCCAGTACTTC.

CDR3 coding DNA: TGCGCCAGCAGCCAAGATTATACCTACGAGCAGTACTTC. As protein: CASSQDYTYEQYF. The chain is built from TRBV4-1 and TRBJ2-7; D remains unclear. Germline V CDR1 and CDR2: MGHRA, YSYEKL. This CDR3 is 13 amino acids long. V lost 0 bases, J lost 2 bases, and 5 bases lay in between.

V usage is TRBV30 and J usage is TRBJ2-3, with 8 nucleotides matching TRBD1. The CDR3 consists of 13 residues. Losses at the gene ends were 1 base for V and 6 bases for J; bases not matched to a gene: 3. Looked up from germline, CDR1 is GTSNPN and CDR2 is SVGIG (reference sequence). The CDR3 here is CAWSGTGWDTQYF. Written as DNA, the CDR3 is TGTGCCTGGAGTGGGACAGGGTGGGATACGCAGTATTTT.

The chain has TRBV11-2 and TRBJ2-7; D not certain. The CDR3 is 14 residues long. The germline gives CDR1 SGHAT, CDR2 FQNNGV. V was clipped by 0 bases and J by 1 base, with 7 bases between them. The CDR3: CASSLDPPSYEQYF. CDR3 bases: TGTGCCAGCAGCTTAGATCCCCCATCCTACGAGCAGTACTTC.

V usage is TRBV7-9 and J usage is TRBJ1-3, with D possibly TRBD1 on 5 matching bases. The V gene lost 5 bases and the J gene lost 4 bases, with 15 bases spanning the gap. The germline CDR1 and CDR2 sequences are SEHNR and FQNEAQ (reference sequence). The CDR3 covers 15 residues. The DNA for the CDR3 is TGTGCCAGCAGCGACGCGGGACTTCGCGGAAACACCATATATTTT. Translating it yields CASSDAGLRGNTIYF.

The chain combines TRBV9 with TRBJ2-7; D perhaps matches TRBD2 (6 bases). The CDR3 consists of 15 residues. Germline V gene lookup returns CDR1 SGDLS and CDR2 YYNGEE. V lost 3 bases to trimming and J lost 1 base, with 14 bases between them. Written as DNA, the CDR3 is TGTGCCAGCAGCGCTGGGGGGACGGGTTCCTACGAGCAGTACTTC. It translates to CASSAGGTGSYEQYF.

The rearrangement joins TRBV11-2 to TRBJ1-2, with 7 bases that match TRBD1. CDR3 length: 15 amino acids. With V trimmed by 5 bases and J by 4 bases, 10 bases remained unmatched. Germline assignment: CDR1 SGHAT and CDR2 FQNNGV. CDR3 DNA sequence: TGTGCCAGCAGCCGACCGGGACAGTTAACCTATGGCTACACCTTC. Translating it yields CASSRPGQLTYGYTF.

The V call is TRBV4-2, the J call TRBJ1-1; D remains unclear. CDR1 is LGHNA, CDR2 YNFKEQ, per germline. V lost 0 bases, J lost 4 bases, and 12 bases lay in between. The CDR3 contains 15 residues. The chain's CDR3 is CASSQEGGRSTEAFF. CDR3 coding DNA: TGTGCCAGCAGCCAAGAGGGCGGGCGCAGCACTGAAGCTTTCTTT.

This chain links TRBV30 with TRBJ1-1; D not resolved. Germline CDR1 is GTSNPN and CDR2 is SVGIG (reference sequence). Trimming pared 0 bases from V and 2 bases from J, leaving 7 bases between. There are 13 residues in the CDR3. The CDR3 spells CAWSVDTNTEAFF. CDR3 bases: TGTGCCTGGAGTGTAGACACAAACACTGAAGCTTTCTTT.